This T cell receptor beta chain was sequenced during a study of shared clonotypes between healthy human individuals. Study-wide results and limits: Estimated clonotype richness was generally higher in naive than memory subsets. Relative to their counterparts shared across all four donors, non-shared clonotypes exhibited diminished generation probabilities.

Produced via immunoSEQ multiplex PCR; TCRdb's table is partial and in-frame only. The sample has roughly 2,300,000 clones; about 90% are singletons. A remark on this clone: What it binds is unknown.

This sequence originates from a young man in good health. Some clones in this sample may be carry-over from other donors' samples. Sequencing was carried out using naive CD4+ T cells from PBMCs. Subset given: CD45RA+ positively selected.

This chain's CDR3 is CASSYRTSGNEQYF. CDR3 nucleotides: TGTGCCAGCAGTTACAGGACTAGCGGGAACGAGCAGTACTTC. The rearrangement joins TRBV6-6 to TRBJ2-7; 12 nucleotides line up with TRBD2. The CDR3 length is 14 residues. The V gene end was trimmed by 2 bases and the J gene end by 5 bases; junction bases not matched to a gene: 1. Germline V gene data show CDR1 as MNHNY and CDR2 as SVGAGI (reference sequence).